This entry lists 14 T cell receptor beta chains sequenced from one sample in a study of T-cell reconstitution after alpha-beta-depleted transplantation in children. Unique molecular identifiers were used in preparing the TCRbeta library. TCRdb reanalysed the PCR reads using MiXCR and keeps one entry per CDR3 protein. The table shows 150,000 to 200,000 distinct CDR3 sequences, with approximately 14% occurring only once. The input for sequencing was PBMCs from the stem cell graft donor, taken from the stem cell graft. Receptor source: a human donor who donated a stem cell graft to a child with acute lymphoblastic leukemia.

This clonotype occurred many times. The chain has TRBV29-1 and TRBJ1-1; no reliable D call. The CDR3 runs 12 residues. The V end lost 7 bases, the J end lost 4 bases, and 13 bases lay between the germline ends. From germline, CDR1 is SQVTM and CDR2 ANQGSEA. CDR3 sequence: CSAATAGTEAFF. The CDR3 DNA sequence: TGCAGCGCCGCAACAGCCGGCACTGAAGCTTTCTTT.

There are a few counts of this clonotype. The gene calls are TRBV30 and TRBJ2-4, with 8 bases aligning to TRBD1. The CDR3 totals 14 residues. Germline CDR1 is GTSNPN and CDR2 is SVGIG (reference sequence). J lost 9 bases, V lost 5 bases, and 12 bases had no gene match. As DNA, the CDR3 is TGTGCCTGGGGACAGGGAGGAATCTCTGGCATTCAGTACTTC. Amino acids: CAWGQGGISGIQYF.

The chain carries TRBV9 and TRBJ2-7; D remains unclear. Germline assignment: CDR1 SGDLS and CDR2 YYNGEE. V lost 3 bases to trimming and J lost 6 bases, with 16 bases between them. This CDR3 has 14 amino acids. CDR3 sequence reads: CASSAGLSRSEQYF. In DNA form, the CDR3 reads TGTGCCAGCAGCGCTGGCCTATCCAGATCCGAGCAGTACTTC.

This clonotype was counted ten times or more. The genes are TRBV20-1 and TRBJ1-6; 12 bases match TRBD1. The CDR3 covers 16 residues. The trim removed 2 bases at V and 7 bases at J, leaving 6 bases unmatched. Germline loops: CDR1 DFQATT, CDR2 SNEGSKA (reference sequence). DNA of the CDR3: TGCAGTGCTAGACGGGACAGGGGGCGTGAGAATTCACCCCTCCACTTT. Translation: CSARRDRGRENSPLHF.

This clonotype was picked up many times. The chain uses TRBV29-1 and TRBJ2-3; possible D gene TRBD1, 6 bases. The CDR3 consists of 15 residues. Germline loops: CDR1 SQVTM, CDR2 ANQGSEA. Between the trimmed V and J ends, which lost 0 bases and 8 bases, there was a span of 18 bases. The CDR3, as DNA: TGCAGCGTTGAAGATTACGGGCAGGGGCTAGGTACGCAGTATTTT. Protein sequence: CSVEDYGQGLGTQYF.

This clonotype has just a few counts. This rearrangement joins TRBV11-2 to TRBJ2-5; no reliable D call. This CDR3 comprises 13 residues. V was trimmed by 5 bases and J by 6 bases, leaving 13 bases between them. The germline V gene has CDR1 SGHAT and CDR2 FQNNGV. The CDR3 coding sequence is TGTGCCAGCAGCCGAACCCCCCGACAGACCCAGTACTTC. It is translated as CASSRTPRQTQYF.

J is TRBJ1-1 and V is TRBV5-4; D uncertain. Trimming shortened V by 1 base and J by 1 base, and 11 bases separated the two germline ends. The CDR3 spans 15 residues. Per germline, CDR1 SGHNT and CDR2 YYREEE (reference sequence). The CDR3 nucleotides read TGTGCCAGCAGCTTGTCCAGACAACCGAACACTGAAGCTTTCTTT. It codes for CASSLSRQPNTEAFF.

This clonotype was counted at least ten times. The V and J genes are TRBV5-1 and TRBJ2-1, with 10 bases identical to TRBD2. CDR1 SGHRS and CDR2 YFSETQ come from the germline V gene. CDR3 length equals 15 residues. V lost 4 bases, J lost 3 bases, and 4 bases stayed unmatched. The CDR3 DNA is TGCGCCAGCAGCCCGGCTAGCGGGGGCTACAATGAGCAGTTCTTC. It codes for CASSPASGGYNEQFF.

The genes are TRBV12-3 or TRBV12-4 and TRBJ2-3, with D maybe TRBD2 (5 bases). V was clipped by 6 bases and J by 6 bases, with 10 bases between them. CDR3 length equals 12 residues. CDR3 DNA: TGTGCCAGCAGACTAGACATGGATACGCAGTATTTT. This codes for CASRLDMDTQYF.

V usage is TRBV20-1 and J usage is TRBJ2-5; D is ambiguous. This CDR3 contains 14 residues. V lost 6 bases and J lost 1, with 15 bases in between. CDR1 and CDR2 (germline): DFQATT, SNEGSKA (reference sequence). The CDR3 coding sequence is TGCAGTGCCAGCCCGGCAGGCTTCCAAGAGACCCAGTACTTC. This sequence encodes CSASPAGFQETQYF.

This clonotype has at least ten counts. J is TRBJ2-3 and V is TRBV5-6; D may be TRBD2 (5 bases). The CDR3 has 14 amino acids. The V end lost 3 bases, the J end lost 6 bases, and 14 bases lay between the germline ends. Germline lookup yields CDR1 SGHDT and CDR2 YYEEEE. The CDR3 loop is CASSSPDFRDTQYF. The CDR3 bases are TGTGCCAGCAGCTCGCCGGACTTTAGGGATACGCAGTATTTT.

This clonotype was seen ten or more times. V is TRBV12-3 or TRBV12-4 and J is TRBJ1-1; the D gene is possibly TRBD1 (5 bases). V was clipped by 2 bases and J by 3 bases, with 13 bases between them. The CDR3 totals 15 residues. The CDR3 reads CASSLLGGRDTEAFF. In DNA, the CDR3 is TGTGCCAGCAGTTTACTCGGGGGACGGGACACTGAAGCTTTCTTT.

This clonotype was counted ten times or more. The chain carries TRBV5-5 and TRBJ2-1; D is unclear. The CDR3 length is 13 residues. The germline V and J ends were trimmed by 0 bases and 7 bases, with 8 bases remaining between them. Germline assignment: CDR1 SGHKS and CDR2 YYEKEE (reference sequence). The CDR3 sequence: CASSLALMNEQFF. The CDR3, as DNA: TGTGCCAGCAGCTTGGCCTTGATGAATGAGCAGTTCTTC.

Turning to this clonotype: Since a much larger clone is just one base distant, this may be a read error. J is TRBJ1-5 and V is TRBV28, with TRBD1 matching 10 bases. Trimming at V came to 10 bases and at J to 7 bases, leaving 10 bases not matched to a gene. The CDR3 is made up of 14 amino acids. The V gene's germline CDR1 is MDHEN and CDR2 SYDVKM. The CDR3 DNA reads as TGTGCCACCAGAAGACAGGGGGCCGGACAGCCCCAGCATTTT. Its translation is CATRRQGAGQPQHF.